This TCR beta chain stems from a study of T-cell memory formation after mild COVID-19. Study context: There were largely donor-specific TCR clusters. Regarding the study as a whole: The CD4+ clones that contracted clustered mainly within CM and EM, and the CD8+ clones concentrated in EMRA. A subset of responding clones appeared in pre-infection memory, suggesting cross-reactive memory joined.

This clonotype showed up just a few times. As yet, its antigen is unknown. Constant-segment primers served in 5'RACE that generated TCR alpha and TCR beta cDNA libraries bearing sample barcodes and UMIs. Via MiXCR, TCRdb re-called the 5' RACE reads, giving one row per CDR3 protein. Among hundreds of thousands of distinct CDR3 sequences, roughly 15% were seen once, and the ten largest hold under 25%. With 7 bases clipped from V and 0 bases from J, the junction kept 2 bases outside the gene matches. Germline CDR1 reads SQVTM; CDR2 reads ANQGSEA. This CDR3 region has 15 residues. Sequenced sample: PBMCs or a T cell subset sorted from them (not recorded which). This clonotype was sampled from a man aged 18 to 30 who had mild COVID-19 (a few samples of this study predate the infection). Cell type and time point are not known. J is TRBJ2-1 and V is TRBV29-1; 14 bases map to TRBD2. CDR3 protein: CSAGTSGSSYNEQFF. For the CDR3, the DNA is TGCAGCGCCGGGACTAGCGGGAGCTCCTACAATGAGCAGTTCTTC.